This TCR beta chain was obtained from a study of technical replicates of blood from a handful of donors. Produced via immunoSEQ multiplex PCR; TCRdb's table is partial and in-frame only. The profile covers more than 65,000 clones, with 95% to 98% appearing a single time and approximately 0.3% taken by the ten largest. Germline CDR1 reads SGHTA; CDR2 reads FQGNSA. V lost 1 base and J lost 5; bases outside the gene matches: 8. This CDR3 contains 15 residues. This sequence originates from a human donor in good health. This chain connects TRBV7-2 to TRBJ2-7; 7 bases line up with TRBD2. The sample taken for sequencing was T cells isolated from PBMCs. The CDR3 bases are TGTGCCAGCAGCTTAGGCCGGGGGGTCTGGAACGAGCAGTACTTC. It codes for CASSLGRGVWNEQYF.